A selection of T cell receptor beta chains follows, all from one sample in a study of blood T cell repertoires in COVID-19. Libraries were prepared by immunoSEQ multiplex PCR; TCRdb keeps only in-frame clonotypes and omits some of them. Of over 350,000 clones in the sample, roughly 91% are singletons; the top ten hold roughly 4%. Material for sequencing was peripheral blood. The receptor source for this set is a woman in her 30s with acute or convalescent COVID-19. Both conserved end residues are part of each CDR3. D genes are given only for firm matches. Size tells how often a clone was seen (once, few, many) or the class of an expanded clone, and some rows leave it out.

cdr3_aa	cdr3_nt	v_call	clone_size	j_call	d_call
CASSITGTTNEKLFF	TGCGCCAGCAGCATAACAGGGACAACTAATGAAAAACTGTTTTTT	TRBV5-1	.	TRBJ1-4	.
CASSPAGTGGSGANVLTF	TGTGCCAGCAGCCCTGCCGGGACAGGGGGCTCTGGGGCCAACGTCCTGACTTTC	TRBV21-1	.	TRBJ2-6	.
CASSERQGTDTQYF	TGCGCCAGCAGTGAGAGACAGGGCACAGATACGCAGTATTTT	TRBV10-1	.	TRBJ2-3	.
CASSPRTSGGQSTDTQYF	TGTGCCAGCTCACCCCGGACTAGCGGGGGGCAATCCACAGATACGCAGTATTTT	TRBV18	.	TRBJ2-3	TRBD2
CASSQVVGVGSLHF	TGTGCCAGCAGCCAAGTGGTAGGAGTAGGCTCCCTCCACTTT	TRBV14	.	TRBJ1-6	.
CATSDDSYEQYF	TGTGCCACCAGTGACGACAGCTACGAGCAGTACTTC	TRBV24-1	.	TRBJ2-7	.
CASTRQGKSSDTQYF	TGCGCCAGCACCCGACAGGGGAAGTCGTCAGATACGCAGTATTTT	TRBV5-1	.	TRBJ2-3	TRBD1
CASSLPAGGSEQYF	TGTGCCAGCAGTTTACCAGCGGGGGGGTCGGAACAGTACTTC	TRBV27	few	TRBJ2-7	TRBD2
CASSFPGHENTEAFF	TGTGCCAGCAGCTTCCCTGGACATGAAAACACTGAAGCTTTCTTT	TRBV7-8	.	TRBJ1-1	.
CASRRTGGSYNEQFF	TGTGCCAGCAGAAGGACAGGGGGTTCCTACAATGAGCAGTTCTTC	TRBV6-5	.	TRBJ2-1	TRBD1
CATPRTYPGSDEQFF	TGTGCCACCCCAAGGACGTACCCGGGGTCAGATGAGCAGTTCTTC	TRBV24-1	.	TRBJ2-1	.
CATSTRQVSSYNEQFF	TGTGCCACCAGCACGAGACAGGTTAGCTCCTACAATGAGCAGTTCTTC	TRBV15	.	TRBJ2-1	.
CASSEGLGVYGYTF	TGTGCCAGCAGTGAAGGGCTAGGGGTCTATGGCTACACCTTC	TRBV2	.	TRBJ1-2	.
CASSWTVNEKLFF	TGTGCCAGCAGTTGGACAGTTAATGAAAAACTGTTTTTT	TRBV6-5	.	TRBJ1-4	.
CASRGDRGPHSNQPQHF	TGTGCCAGCAGAGGCGACAGGGGCCCACATAGCAATCAGCCCCAGCATTTT	TRBV2	.	TRBJ1-5	TRBD1
CASSNRDSARGGQFF	TGTGCCAGTAGTAACCGGGACTCGGCCCGCGGGGGGCAGTTCTTC	TRBV19	.	TRBJ2-1	TRBD2
CASSRGPPQETQYF	TGTGCCAGCAGCAGGGGGCCACCTCAAGAGACCCAGTACTTC	TRBV27	.	TRBJ2-5	TRBD1
CASSLVSGGPTDTQYF	TGTGCCAGCAGCTTAGTTTCGGGGGGGCCGACAGATACGCAGTATTTT	TRBV7-8	.	TRBJ2-3	TRBD2
CASLGRGETQYF	TGTGCCAGCCTGGGGCGGGGGGAGACCCAGTACTTC	TRBV6-5	.	TRBJ2-5	TRBD2
CASSQLEGVYQFF	TGTGCCAGCAGCCAACTTGAGGGAGTGTATCAGTTCTTC	TRBV3-1/TRBV3-2	.	TRBJ2-1	.
CASSSSARGYEQFF	TGTGCCAGCAGCAGCTCCGCCAGGGGTTATGAGCAGTTCTTC	TRBV27	.	TRBJ2-1	.
CASSQEPGSETQYF	TGTGCCAGCAGCCAAGAACCAGGATCGGAGACCCAGTACTTC	TRBV3-1/TRBV3-2	.	TRBJ2-5	.
CASWGQGARGDQPQHF	TGTGCCAGCTGGGGACAGGGGGCCCGGGGCGATCAGCCCCAGCATTTT	TRBV6-6	.	TRBJ1-5	TRBD1
CASSGSGQMGYTF	TGTGCCAGCAGTGGGTCGGGACAAATGGGCTACACCTTC	TRBV2	once	TRBJ1-2	.
CASSLVTSRHNEQFF	TGTGCCAGCAGCTTGGTGACTAGCCGGCACAATGAGCAGTTCTTC	TRBV5-8	.	TRBJ2-1	TRBD2
CASSYSDTGEAFF	TGTGCCAGCAGTTACTCGGACACAGGTGAAGCTTTCTTT	TRBV6-5	.	TRBJ1-1	.
CASSLRTGGTGELFF	TGTGCCAGCAGCCTACGGACAGGGGGCACCGGGGAGCTGTTTTTT	TRBV3-1/TRBV3-2	.	TRBJ2-2	TRBD1
CASSQSRGGWQETQYF	TGTGCCAGCAGCCAATCCCGGGGGGGATGGCAGGAGACCCAGTACTTC	TRBV3-1/TRBV3-2	.	TRBJ2-5	TRBD2
CASSSGTGFGQPQHF	TGCGCCAGCAGCTCCGGGACAGGGTTCGGTCAGCCCCAGCATTTT	TRBV5-1	.	TRBJ1-5	TRBD1
CASSARTGATDTQYF	TGTGCCAGCAGCGCACGGACAGGTGCCACAGATACGCAGTATTTT	TRBV9	.	TRBJ2-3	TRBD1
CASSPTTLEFSSDEQFF	TGTGCCAGCAGCCCAACCACCCTAGAGTTTTCGTCCGATGAGCAGTTCTTC	TRBV7-9	once	TRBJ2-1	.
CATSDPGTSGVYEQYF	TGTGCCACCAGTGATCCAGGGACTAGCGGGGTCTACGAGCAGTACTTC	TRBV24-1	.	TRBJ2-7	TRBD2
CASSLSPSGEDEQFF	TGTGCCAGCAGTTTATCTCCTAGCGGGGAGGATGAGCAGTTCTTC	TRBV27	.	TRBJ2-1	TRBD2